These 31 T cell receptor beta chains share one sample of origin, sequenced in a study of T cells after yellow fever vaccination. TCRdb processed the 5' RACE reads anew with MiXCR; each CDR3 protein has one entry. The table lists about 310,000 distinct CDR3 sequences, roughly 3.5% of them singletons. Sequencing used PBMCs, obtained on the day of the yellow fever booster vaccination. These receptors originate from a young man who received the YFV17D yellow fever vaccine.

Ten or more counts support this clonotype. The chain carries TRBV5-6 and TRBJ2-7; 10 positions match TRBD1. Trimming cost V 4 bases and J 5 bases; bases outside gene matches: 9. Germline CDR1 is SGHDT and CDR2 is YYEEEE. CDR3 size: 15 residues. The CDR3 protein is CASSADRGMLDEQYF. CDR3 DNA: TGTGCCAGCAGCGCGGACAGGGGGATGCTAGACGAGCAGTACTTC.

This clonotype has more than one count but fewer than ten. The chain has TRBV4-1 and TRBJ2-7; D perhaps matches TRBD2 (6 bases). This CDR3 region has 13 residues. Germline V gives CDR1 MGHRA, CDR2 YSYEKL. The V end was cut by 4 bases, the J end by 4 bases, with 11 bases between. CDR3 loop: CASSPLGGYEQYF. The DNA for the CDR3 is TGCGCCAGCAGCCCCCTCGGGGGATACGAGCAGTACTTC.

This chain links TRBV5-1 with TRBJ1-1; no reliable D call. CDR1 is SGHRS, CDR2 YFSETQ, per germline. The CDR3 runs to 12 residues. V lost 4 bases and J lost 4, with 8 bases in between. CDR3 protein: CASSRVGTEAFF. In nucleotides, the CDR3 is TGCGCCAGCAGCAGGGTCGGCACTGAAGCTTTCTTT.

The sample holds a few counts of this clonotype. V usage is TRBV14 and J usage is TRBJ2-1, with D unclear. Germline V gene lookup returns CDR1 SGHDN and CDR2 FVKESK. The CDR3 totals 13 residues. Trimming took off 3 bases at V and 3 bases at J, with 6 bases between the two ends. This CDR3 reads CASSQGYYNEQFF. CDR3 DNA sequence: TGTGCCAGCAGCCAGGGGTACTACAATGAGCAGTTCTTC.

There are many counts of this clonotype. The chain recombines TRBV4-3 with TRBJ2-2; D unclear. The V and J ends lost 4 bases and 6 bases respectively, with 12 bases between them. CDR3 size: 14 residues. Germline CDR1 is LGHNA and CDR2 is YSLEER. The CDR3 here is CASSLPWWAGELFF. The DNA for the CDR3 is TGCGCCAGCAGCCTCCCTTGGTGGGCCGGGGAGCTGTTTTTT.

This clonotype has ten or more counts. The chain couples TRBV27 to TRBJ2-3; TRBD2 might be the D (6 bases). Germline loops: CDR1 MNHEY, CDR2 SMNVEV (reference sequence). V gave up 8 bases and J gave up 2 bases, with 17 bases separating them. The CDR3 is 15 amino acids. The CDR3 DNA is TGTGCCAGCTGGAACCGCGGGGTTTTCACAGATACGCAGTATTTT. It is translated as CASWNRGVFTDTQYF.

The table lists this clonotype with many counts. V usage is TRBV20-1 and J usage is TRBJ1-6; D remains unclear. Looked up from germline, CDR1 is DFQATT and CDR2 is SNEGSKA (reference sequence). V dropped 0 bases and J dropped 7 bases, with 13 bases sitting between them. CDR3 length: 15 residues. CDR3 loop: CSARERIGRNSPLHF. CDR3 nucleotides: TGCAGTGCTAGAGAGAGGATTGGGAGGAATTCACCCCTCCACTTT.

This clonotype appeared many times. In nucleotides, the CDR3 is TGCGCCAGCAGCTTGGTTCGGGGGGGGCCTTCCTACAATGAGCAGTTCTTC. Encoded protein: CASSLVRGGPSYNEQFF. The chain has TRBV5-1 and TRBJ2-1, with 8 bases identical to TRBD2. CDR1 SGHRS and CDR2 YFSETQ come from the germline V gene. Trimming cost V 0 bases and J 1 base; bases outside gene matches: 6. The CDR3 sequence is 17 residues long.

This clonotype has ten or more counts. The V gene is TRBV4-1, the J gene TRBJ2-7; 7 bases agree with TRBD2. The CDR3 length is 15 residues. CDR1 is MGHRA and CDR2 is YSYEKL in the germline V gene. V was clipped by 0 bases and J by 1 base; unmatched bases: 3. CDR3 loop: CASSQDSGRSYEQYV. CDR3 DNA sequence: TGCGCCAGCAGCCAAGATTCCGGGAGGTCCTACGAGCAGTACGTC.

Many counts were recorded for this clonotype. The genes are TRBV7-9 and TRBJ1-1, with 9 bases identical to TRBD1. With V trimmed by 5 bases and J by 3 bases, 7 bases remained unmatched. This CDR3 spans 15 amino acids. Per the germline V gene, CDR1 is SEHNR and CDR2 is FQNEAQ (reference sequence). CDR3 region: CASSVGQGRYTEAFF. The DNA for the CDR3 is TGTGCCAGCAGCGTGGGACAGGGTCGGTACACTGAAGCTTTCTTT.

The chain joins TRBV27 to TRBJ2-7, with 8 bases identical to TRBD1. V shed 0 bases, J shed 0 bases, and the junction held 7 bases outside the gene matches. From germline, CDR1 is MNHEY and CDR2 SMNVEV (reference sequence). The CDR3 is made up of 17 amino acids. The CDR3 DNA is TGTGCCAGCAGTTTATCGATGGGGGACAGGAGCTCCTACGAGCAGTACTTC. Protein sequence: CASSLSMGDRSSYEQYF.

A few counts support this clonotype. The gene calls are TRBV5-1 and TRBJ2-3; D possibly corresponds to TRBD1 (6 bases). This CDR3 has 14 amino acids. Trimming removed 4 bases from V and 2 bases from J, with 11 bases in between. CDR1 is SGHRS, CDR2 YFSETQ, per germline. The CDR3 protein is CASSRWTVTDTQYF. CDR3 coding DNA: TGCGCCAGCAGCAGGTGGACAGTCACAGATACGCAGTATTTT. Using reference TRBV5-1 and TRBJ2-3 for the parts outside the CDR3, the full variable domain is KAGVTQTPRYLIKTRGQQVTLSCSPISGHRSVSWYQQTPGQGLQFLFEYFSETQRNKGNFPGRFSGRQFSNSRSEMNVSTLELGDSALYLCASSRWTVTDTQYFGPGTRLTVL.

The V call is TRBV7-2, the J call TRBJ1-1; the D gene is possibly TRBD1 (6 bases). This CDR3 region has 17 residues. CDR1 is SGHTA, CDR2 FQGNSA, per germline. The V end lost 1 base, the J end lost 4 bases, and 19 bases lay between the germline ends. The CDR3 here is CASSLGSWAGASTEAFF. CDR3 nucleotides: TGTGCCAGCAGCTTAGGTTCATGGGCAGGGGCGTCCACTGAAGCTTTCTTT.

The chain combines TRBV7-8 with TRBJ2-7, with 7 bases lining up with TRBD2. V was clipped by 6 bases and J by 3 bases; unmatched bases: 5. This CDR3 region has 13 residues. Germline CDR1 SGHVS, CDR2 FQNEAQ. The CDR3 region is CASRGLSSYEQYF. Written as DNA, the CDR3 is TGTGCCAGCAGGGGACTATCGAGCTACGAGCAGTACTTC.

This clonotype was seen a handful of times. V and J are TRBV6-6 and TRBJ1-5; 7 bases map to TRBD1. Germline CDR1 is MNHNY and CDR2 is SVGAGI (reference sequence). This CDR3 comprises 16 residues. With V trimmed by 2 bases and J by 1 base, 5 bases remained unmatched. The CDR3 loop reads CASSYVNRGSNQPQHF. The CDR3 DNA reads as TGTGCCAGCAGTTACGTCAACAGGGGAAGCAATCAGCCCCAGCATTTT.

This clonotype appeared many times. This rearrangement joins TRBV2 to TRBJ2-3; the D gene is possibly TRBD2 (5 bases). In germline, CDR1 is SNHLY, CDR2 FYNNEI. V gave up 5 bases and J gave up 2 bases, with 8 bases separating them. The CDR3 totals 13 residues. CDR3 nucleotides: TGTGCCAGCAGTCTACTAGTCACAGATACGCAGTATTTT. This sequence encodes CASSLLVTDTQYF.

This clonotype came up a few times. The CDR3 DNA follows: TGTGCCAGCAGCCTAGGGGGGGACTCTGGGGCCAACGTCCTGACTTTC. It yields the protein CASSLGGDSGANVLTF. The chain uses TRBV5-6 and TRBJ2-6; D is perhaps TRBD2 (7 bases). Trimming stripped 4 bases from V and 0 bases from J, with 11 bases between. CDR1 and CDR2 (germline): SGHDT, YYEEEE. This CDR3 region has 16 residues.

This clonotype has a count of ten or more. The V gene is TRBV5-4, the J gene TRBJ1-1, with D uncertain. The CDR3 has 15 amino acids. In germline, CDR1 is SGHNT, CDR2 YYREEE (reference sequence). Trimming removed 0 bases from V and 7 bases from J, with 16 bases in between. CDR3 region: CASSLELGARIEAFF. CDR3 in DNA: TGTGCCAGCAGCTTGGAGTTGGGTGCAAGGATTGAAGCTTTCTTT.

At least ten counts were recorded for this clonotype. The rearrangement uses TRBV7-9 and TRBJ1-1, with 7 bases identical to TRBD1. CDR1 and CDR2 from the germline V gene are SEHNR and FQNEAQ (reference sequence). V shed 6 bases and J 0 bases; nucleotides not matched to a gene: 10. This CDR3 has 16 residues. CDR3 DNA: TGTGCCAGCAGGCCTTCTCCCGGGACAGTGAACACTGAAGCTTTCTTT. Encoded protein: CASRPSPGTVNTEAFF.

CDR3 sequence: CASSPRTGAGNQPQHF. The CDR3 region has the DNA TGTGCCAGCAGCCCTAGGACAGGGGCGGGCAATCAGCCCCAGCATTTT. The V gene is TRBV7-8, the J gene TRBJ1-5, with 9 bases that match TRBD1. Germline CDR1 and CDR2: SGHVS and FQNEAQ. The CDR3 extends over 16 amino acids. V dropped 5 bases and J dropped 2; count of bases not matched to a gene: 7.

This clonotype was seen more than once but under ten times. This rearrangement joins TRBV27 to TRBJ1-2; 9 nucleotides match TRBD1. The CDR3 extends over 18 amino acids. Losses at the gene ends were 3 bases for V and 4 bases for J; bases not matched to a gene: 15. The germline CDR1 and CDR2 sequences are MNHEY and SMNVEV (reference sequence). The CDR3 region is CASSFVGTGWGRVYGYTF. In DNA form, the CDR3 reads TGTGCCAGCAGTTTTGTAGGGACAGGGTGGGGTCGGGTCTATGGCTACACCTTC.

V gene TRBV4-3 combines with J gene TRBJ2-3; 7 bases line up with TRBD2. Unmatched junction bases numbered 4, after V lost 0 bases and J lost 1 base. The CDR3 is made up of 16 amino acids. In germline, CDR1 is LGHNA, CDR2 YSLEER. As DNA, the CDR3 is TGCGCCAGCAGCCAAGATTTCAGCGGGGGCACAGATACGCAGTATTTT. It codes for CASSQDFSGGTDTQYF.

This clonotype was picked up many times. Sequence at one end of the junction differs from germline and may be a read error. The chain uses TRBV20-1 and TRBJ2-3, with 12 positions matching TRBD2. In germline, CDR1 is DFQATT, CDR2 SNEGSKA (reference sequence). This CDR3 region has 15 residues. This CDR3 is CSAPLAGGSRDTQYF. The CDR3 DNA reads TGCAGTGCTCCACTAGCGGGGGGCAGCAGAGATACGCAGTATTTT.

This clonotype was detected a few times. The chain has TRBV20-1 and TRBJ1-1; perhaps TRBD1 as D (6 bases). With 1 base removed from V and 0 bases from J, the gap between germline ends came to 9 bases. From germline, CDR1 is DFQATT and CDR2 SNEGSKA (reference sequence). The CDR3 loop spans 14 amino acids. The DNA of the CDR3 is TGCAGTGCTAGAGTGGGGGCCATGAACACTGAAGCTTTCTTT. Its protein is CSARVGAMNTEAFF.

For this clonotype: An end of the junction differs from the germline gene, which may be a read error. The chain links TRBV19 to TRBJ2-7, with 10 bases that match TRBD1. In germline, CDR1 is LNHDA, CDR2 SQIVND (reference sequence). The CDR3 extends over 12 amino acids. CDR3 loop: CASRTGGGELYF. In DNA, the CDR3 is TGTGCCAGTCGGACAGGGGGAGGCGAGCTGTACTTC. The full variable domain, in which reference TRBV19 and TRBJ2-7 provide the parts outside the CDR3, is DGGITQSPKYLFRKEGQNVTLSCEQNLNHDAMYWYRQDPGQGLRLIYYSQIVNDFQKGDIAEGYSVSREKKESFPLTVTSAQKNPTAFYLCASRTGGGELYFGPGTRLTVT.

This clonotype was seen at least ten times. This chain joins TRBV6-1 and TRBJ2-7; 7 bases align to TRBD1. Germline V gene lookup returns CDR1 MNHNS and CDR2 SASEGT. The trim removed 6 bases at V and 5 bases at J, leaving 10 bases unmatched. The CDR3 has 14 residues. CDR3 coding DNA: TGTGCCAGCAGCCTTAACAGGGGTGCCCACGAGCAGTACGTC. Encoded protein: CASSLNRGAHEQYV.

This clonotype was detected many times. The V and J genes are TRBV5-1 and TRBJ2-3; no clear D. The CDR3 extends over 15 amino acids. V was shortened by 0 bases and J by 0 bases, with 8 bases between the two germline ends. Germline lookup yields CDR1 SGHRS and CDR2 YFSETQ. CDR3 residues: CASSLAMVSTDTQYF. The CDR3 DNA reads as TGCGCCAGCAGCTTGGCGATGGTGAGCACAGATACGCAGTATTTT. Complete variable domain (other parts from reference TRBV5-1 and TRBJ2-3): KAGVTQTPRYLIKTRGQQVTLSCSPISGHRSVSWYQQTPGQGLQFLFEYFSETQRNKGNFPGRFSGRQFSNSRSEMNVSTLELGDSALYLCASSLAMVSTDTQYFGPGTRLTVL.

This clonotype has a single count. This chain joins TRBV10-3 and TRBJ2-7; D not certain. Trimming pared 11 bases from V and 7 bases from J, leaving 18 bases between. The V gene's germline CDR1 is ENHRY and CDR2 SYGVKD. CDR3 length: 12 amino acids. This CDR3 reads CAVNQDGSEQYF. The DNA for the CDR3 is TGTGCCGTCAACCAGGATGGTAGTGAGCAGTACTTC.

The V and J genes are TRBV24-1 and TRBJ2-5; no reliable D call. The CDR3 is made up of 15 amino acids. Germline V gives CDR1 KGHDR, CDR2 SFDVKD. Trimming stripped 4 bases from V and 3 bases from J, with 14 bases between. The CDR3 spells CATSDWVGQEETQYF. CDR3 DNA: TGTGCCACCAGTGACTGGGTTGGGCAGGAAGAGACCCAGTACTTC.

The chain recombines TRBV6-5 with TRBJ1-2, with TRBD1 matching over 8 bases. CDR1 is MNHEY, CDR2 SVGAGI, per germline. The CDR3 spans 15 residues. The junction had 10 bases not matched to a gene; V was cut back by 6 bases and J by 4 bases. CDR3 sequence reads: CASSDRTGNSYGYTF. The CDR3 nucleotides read TGTGCCAGCAGCGATAGGACAGGGAATTCCTATGGCTACACCTTC.

This clonotype came up many times. This rearrangement joins TRBV6-2 or TRBV6-3 to TRBJ1-6; no definite D call. With 8 bases removed from V and 0 bases from J, the gap between germline ends came to 8 bases. The CDR3 covers 14 residues. Germline CDR1 and CDR2: MNHEY and SVGEGT. The CDR3 nucleotides read TGTGCCAGCGTCGGGAGCTCCTATAATTCACCCCTCCACTTT. Translating gives CASVGSSYNSPLHF.